Following are 28 T cell receptor beta chains from one sample sequenced in a study of shared clonotypes between healthy human individuals. Measured with immunoSEQ multiplex PCR; TCRdb has only the in-frame clones, and not every one. The sample holds about 520,000 clones, 81% seen once. The sample taken for sequencing was PBMCs. Receptors originate from a woman aged 40-49 years in good health. Some clones in this sample may be carry-over from other donors' samples.

The CDR3 protein is CASSLGSSYGYTF. DNA for the CDR3: TGTGCCAGCAGTTTAGGCTCTAGTTATGGCTACACCTTC. The chain employs TRBV28 and TRBJ1-2; unclear D gene. Looked up from germline, CDR1 is MDHEN and CDR2 is SYDVKM. V was trimmed by 2 bases and J by 5 bases, leaving 9 bases between them. The CDR3 runs to 13 residues.

This clone was seen only once. The V call is TRBV4-3, the J call TRBJ2-7, with TRBD2 identical over 13 bases. After removal of 3 bases from V and 7 bases from J, the junction contained 9 bases not matched to a gene. The CDR3 covers 16 residues. Per germline, CDR1 LGHNA and CDR2 YSLEER. CDR3 DNA sequence: TGCGCCAGCAGCCAGCAACTAGCGGGAGGGCCGAGGGAGCAGTACTTC. Protein product: CASSQQLAGGPREQYF.

The rearrangement joins TRBV6-6 to TRBJ1-2; 8 bases are shared with TRBD1. The germline gives CDR1 MNHNY, CDR2 SVGAGI (reference sequence). The J segment lost 8 bases and the V segment lost 7 bases, leaving 9 bases of the junction unmatched. The CDR3 is 13 residues long. CDR3 amino acids: CASIRGQGWGYTF. Written as DNA, the CDR3 is TGTGCCAGCATCAGAGGACAGGGTTGGGGCTACACCTTC.

V gene TRBV4-3 combines with J gene TRBJ2-7; 7 bases fit TRBD1. This CDR3 has 16 residues. CDR1 is LGHNA and CDR2 is YSLEER in the germline V gene. V shed 0 bases and J 7 bases; nucleotides not matched to a gene: 12. The CDR3 spells CASSQDSTSGGWEQYF. The DNA for the CDR3 is TGCGCCAGCAGCCAAGACTCCACATCAGGGGGTTGGGAGCAGTACTTC.

The chain employs TRBV7-9 and TRBJ2-5; D possibly corresponds to TRBD1 (6 bases). The CDR3 contains 14 residues. Germline V gene data show CDR1 as SEHNR and CDR2 as FQNEAQ (reference sequence). The germline V and J ends were trimmed by 3 bases and 4 bases, with 12 bases remaining between them. DNA of the CDR3: TGTGCCAGCAGCTTCTTAAGGGGGAGAGAGACCCAGTACTTC. It is translated as CASSFLRGRETQYF.

This clone was observed a handful of times. J is TRBJ1-1 and V is TRBV19, with a weak D call TRBD1 (5 bases). The V and J ends lost 5 bases and 4 bases respectively, with 17 bases between them. The length of the CDR3 is 15 residues. The V gene's germline CDR1 is LNHDA and CDR2 SQIVND (reference sequence). CDR3 in DNA: TGTGCCAGTAGTTATGGGACCGCGCGAGTCACTGAAGCTTTCTTT. Protein: CASSYGTARVTEAFF.

The rearrangement uses TRBV5-4 and TRBJ1-1, with D maybe TRBD1 (5 bases). This CDR3 has 15 amino acids. Trimming took off 0 bases at V and 4 bases at J, with 13 bases between the two ends. The germline V gene encodes CDR1 SGHNT and CDR2 YYREEE (reference sequence). CDR3 protein: CASSLEARVGTEAFF. Written as DNA, the CDR3 is TGTGCCAGCAGCTTGGAGGCCAGGGTAGGCACTGAAGCTTTCTTT.

As concerns this clone: This likely came from a read error, as a far larger clone is one base away. The V and J genes are TRBV6-6 and TRBJ1-1; D gene unclear. Trimming took 0 bases from V and 4 from J, leaving 6 bases between them. The germline V gene encodes CDR1 MNHNY and CDR2 SVGAGI (reference sequence). The CDR3 is 13 amino acids. CDR3 DNA sequence: TGTGCCAGCAGTTACTCTAACAGCACTGAAGCTTTCTTT. Protein sequence: CASSYSNSTEAFF.

As regards this clone: A read error is possible here, since a much larger clone lies one base away. Distinct nucleotide sequences in the sample also encode this CDR3. The chain employs TRBV4-2 and TRBJ2-1, with D perhaps matching TRBD2 (5 bases). V was pared by 0 bases and J by 3 bases, with 12 bases between. Germline-derived CDR1 and CDR2 are LGHNA and YNFKEQ. The CDR3 sequence is 16 residues long. The CDR3 loop is CASSQDPTSGYNEQFF. The CDR3 DNA reads TGTGCCAGCAGCCAAGATCCTACTAGTGGCTACAATGAGCAGTTCTTC.

This clone was seen once. A far larger clone lies a single base away; this is likely a read error. The sample contains more than one DNA sequence encoding this CDR3. The chain joins TRBV14 to TRBJ1-2; no clear D. Germline-derived CDR1 and CDR2 are SGHDN and FVKESK. The CDR3 extends over 14 amino acids. Between the trimmed V and J ends, which lost 3 bases and 4 bases, there was a span of 12 bases. CDR3 DNA sequence: TGTGCCAGCAGCCAGACTGACGGGCGCTATGGCTACACCTTC. Protein product: CASSQTDGRYGYTF.

On this clone itself: Compared with germline, one end of the junction differs, possibly owing to a read error. The CDR3 reads CASIEGNYGCTF. The CDR3 nucleotides are TGTGCCAGCATTGAGGGTAACTATGGCTGCACCTTC. This chain connects TRBV6-1 to TRBJ1-2; D uncertain. This CDR3 spans 12 amino acids. Germline V gene lookup returns CDR1 MNHNS and CDR2 SASEGT.

Comments on this clone: A far bigger clonotype differs at one base, so this is likely a read error. The J gene is TRBJ2-2, the V gene TRBV7-9; 10 bases line up with TRBD2. CDR3 size: 17 residues. Germline CDR1 and CDR2: SEHNR and FQNEAQ (reference sequence). CDR3 sequence (DNA): TGTGCCGGCAGCTCCACTCGGACTAGCGGGAACACCGGGGAGCTGTTTTTT. Protein sequence: CAGSSTRTSGNTGELFF.

Concerning this clone: Only one base separates this from a far larger clonotype, so it likely reflects a read error. The same CDR3 can be traced to other DNA sequences in this sample. The chain couples TRBV19 to TRBJ1-1, with 7 nucleotides matching TRBD1. The CDR3 loop spans 13 amino acids. Germline V lookup: CDR1 LNHDA, CDR2 SQIVND (reference sequence). This CDR3 reads CASSIGTVPRAFF. CDR3 nucleotide sequence: TGTGCTAGTAGTATCGGGACAGTCCCCCGAGCTTTCTTT.

The table lists this clone with many counts. CDR3 sequence reads: CASSSGRAGGQDTQYF. CDR3 nucleotides: TGCGCCAGCAGCTCGGGCCGCGCGGGAGGGCAAGATACGCAGTATTTT. The chain is built from TRBV5-1 and TRBJ2-3; 9 bases fit TRBD2. CDR1 SGHRS and CDR2 YFSETQ come from the germline V gene. The CDR3 has 16 amino acids. V dropped 3 bases and J dropped 5; count of bases not matched to a gene: 10.

On this clone itself: With only one base between it and a far larger clone, this is likely a read error. Other DNA sequences from this sample encode an identical CDR3 as well. This chain uses TRBV28 with TRBJ2-5; TRBD2 agrees at 10 bases. Germline V gives CDR1 MDHEN, CDR2 SYDVKM. V shed 7 bases and J 2 bases; nucleotides not matched to a gene: 4. The CDR3 runs 14 residues. DNA for the CDR3: TGTGCCAGCACGCCAGCGGGAGGGCAAGAGACCCAGTACTTC. This gives the protein CASTPAGGQETQYF. Full variable domain (missing parts from reference TRBV28 and TRBJ2-5): DVKVTQSSRYLVKRTGEKVFLECVQDMDHENMFWYRQDPGLGLRLIYFSYDVKMKEKGDIPEGYSVSREKKERFSLILESASTNQTSMYLCASTPAGGQETQYFGPGTRLLVL.

In regard to this clone: A read error is the likely source, as a far larger clone sits one nucleotide away. Other DNA sequences of this sample code for an identical CDR3. J is TRBJ1-2 and V is TRBV4-3, with D hard to call. The CDR3 consists of 16 residues. CDR1 and CDR2 from the germline V gene are LGHNA and YSLEER. V gave up 3 bases and J gave up 8 bases, with 22 bases separating them. This CDR3 is CASSQWVGPGRGGYTF. CDR3 in DNA: TGCGCCAGCAGCCAGTGGGTGGGCCCAGGTCGTGGCGGCTACACCTTC.

This chain links TRBV2 with TRBJ2-6; D uncertain. Germline CDR1 is SNHLY and CDR2 is FYNNEI. The CDR3 covers 13 residues. Trimming left V 10 bases short and J 2 bases short, with 9 bases between. CDR3 sequence: CATKGTGANVLTF. CDR3 bases: TGTGCCACAAAGGGAACTGGGGCCAACGTCCTGACTTTC.

CDR3 DNA: TGTGCCACCGGAGGGCTAGCGGGATTCAACACCGGGGAGCTGTTTTTT. Translating gives CATGGLAGFNTGELFF. This chain links TRBV28 with TRBJ2-2; 9 bases align to TRBD2. The trim removed 10 bases at V and 2 bases at J, leaving 11 bases unmatched. The germline CDR1 and CDR2 sequences are MDHEN and SYDVKM. The CDR3 loop spans 16 amino acids.

The V gene is TRBV2, the J gene TRBJ2-5; 10 nucleotides align to TRBD1. Germline V lookup: CDR1 SNHLY, CDR2 FYNNEI. J lost 5 bases, V lost 7 bases, and 7 bases had no gene match. This CDR3 has 14 amino acids. CDR3 loop: CASNDRGLYETQYF. The DNA for the CDR3 is TGTGCCAGCAATGACAGGGGGCTATACGAGACCCAGTACTTC.

The rearrangement uses TRBV10-1 and TRBJ2-7; D could derive from TRBD1 or TRBD2 (5 bases each). The germline V gene encodes CDR1 WNHNN and CDR2 SYGVQD (reference sequence). The length of the CDR3 is 15 residues. V was shortened by 2 bases and J by 7 bases, with 18 bases between the two germline ends. Written as DNA, the CDR3 is TGCGCCAGCAGTGAGGTCCCAGGGAGACCCTTGGAGCAGTACTTC. Its protein product is CASSEVPGRPLEQYF.

Concerning this clone itself: Only one base separates this from a far larger clonotype, so it likely reflects a read error. This sequence joins TRBV27 and TRBJ2-7; D may match TRBD1 or TRBD2 (5 bases each). CDR3 length equals 17 residues. The germline V gene encodes CDR1 MNHEY and CDR2 SMNVEV (reference sequence). Trimming removed 2 bases at V and 2 bases at J, with 19 bases between. CDR3: CASSLRQAGTEPYEQYF. The CDR3 DNA reads as TGTGCCAGCAGTTTAAGGCAAGCCGGGACGGAACCCTACGAGCAGTACTTC.

This chain connects TRBV18 to TRBJ1-5; 7 bases agree with TRBD1. Germline V CDR1 and CDR2: KGHSH, LQKENI. V lost 5 bases to trimming and J lost 4 bases; unmatched junction nucleotides: 5. The CDR3 sequence is 14 residues long. Here the CDR3 reads CASSSAGGNQPQHF. The CDR3 nucleotides read TGTGCCAGCTCATCCGCAGGGGGAAATCAGCCCCAGCATTTT. Variable domain in full (rest from reference TRBV18 and TRBJ1-5): NAGVMQNPRHLVRRRGQEARLRCSPMKGHSHVYWYRQLPEEGLKFMVYLQKENIIDESGMPKERFSAEFPKEGPSILRIQQVVRGDSAAYFCASSSAGGNQPQHFGDGTRLSIL.

As concerns this clone: A much larger clone lies a single base off, so this may be a read error. The genes are TRBV18 and TRBJ2-2, with 8 nucleotides matching TRBD1. This CDR3 comprises 16 residues. The V and J ends lost 3 bases and 4 bases, in that order; junction bases with no gene match: 7. In germline, CDR1 is KGHSH, CDR2 LQKENI. The CDR3 bases are TGTGCCAGCTCACCGCAGGGGGCTCGGGGCACCGGGGAGCTGTTTTTT. It is translated as CASSPQGARGTGELFF.

V and J are TRBV15 and TRBJ1-2; TRBD1 agrees at 8 bases. CDR3 length: 14 residues. Trimming took 8 bases from V and 4 from J; bases not matched to a gene: 9. From germline, CDR1 is LNHNV and CDR2 YYDKDF (reference sequence). The CDR3 loop reads CATRQGNLGYGYTF. The CDR3 DNA follows: TGTGCCACCCGACAGGGGAACTTGGGCTATGGCTACACCTTC.

This chain links TRBV28 with TRBJ1-5, with 8 bases aligning to TRBD1. Germline-derived CDR1 and CDR2 are MDHEN and SYDVKM. The CDR3 spans 15 residues. V gave up 5 bases and J gave up 3 bases; unmatched junction bases: 6. The CDR3 region is CASSPGDRYNQPQHF. CDR3 nucleotide sequence: TGTGCCAGCAGTCCAGGGGACAGGTACAATCAGCCCCAGCATTTT. Full variable domain (outside the CDR3, taken from reference TRBV28 and TRBJ1-5): DVKVTQSSRYLVKRTGEKVFLECVQDMDHENMFWYRQDPGLGLRLIYFSYDVKMKEKGDIPEGYSVSREKKERFSLILESASTNQTSMYLCASSPGDRYNQPQHFGDGTRLSIL.

This rearrangement joins TRBV5-6 to TRBJ1-3; the D is unclear. CDR3 length: 16 amino acids. V was cut by 1 base and J by 0 bases, with 11 bases left in between. Germline loops: CDR1 SGHDT, CDR2 YYEEEE. This CDR3 reads CASSLQVSRSGNTIYF. The CDR3 DNA follows: TGTGCCAGCAGCTTGCAGGTTTCCCGCTCTGGAAACACCATATATTTT.

As regards this clone: This CDR3 is also generated by other DNA sequences in the sample. The chain carries TRBV15 and TRBJ1-1; D is undetermined. The CDR3 spans 14 residues. CDR1 is LNHNV, CDR2 YYDKDF, per germline (reference sequence). The V and J ends lost 0 bases and 1 base respectively, with 6 bases between them. The CDR3 here is CATSRERQNTEAFF. CDR3 nucleotides: TGTGCCACCAGCAGAGAACGGCAGAACACTGAAGCTTTCTTT.

The J gene is TRBJ2-7, the V gene TRBV29-1; tentative D call: TRBD1 (5 bases). The CDR3 loop spans 11 amino acids. The germline V and J ends were trimmed by 4 bases and 2 bases, with 6 bases remaining between them. Germline assignment: CDR1 SQVTM and CDR2 ANQGSEA. DNA for the CDR3: TGCAGCGTTGTGGACACCTACGAGCAGTACTTC. This gives the protein CSVVDTYEQYF.